This TCR beta chain emerged from a study of shared clonotypes between healthy human individuals (dated by TCRdb to about 2020). Looking at the study overall: The cohort included three men and a couple of women between 18 and 49 years of age. To increase sequencing depth and limit assay-specific biases, different laboratories used diverse techniques to prepare libraries and sequence TCR repertoires. Per donor, three plates each were used for CD4 naive and CD4 memory, two for CD8 naive, and one for CD8 memory. The study deeply sequenced blood TCR repertoires of about 5 healthy adults to estimate repertoire size and the extent of clonotype sharing between individuals. Per donor, leukapheresis produced somewhere between about 0.8 and 9 billion PBMCs. Paper-wide results and their limitations: Higher generation probabilities were observed for clonotypes shared by all four sorted-subset donors than for non-shared clonotypes. Based on pairwise subsampling, the degree of clonotype sharing among donors was expected to be affected by sequencing depth. The small number of donors limited the genetic and exposure-history diversity represented. Rarefaction of sorted-subset datasets indicated incomplete sequencing despite the large sequencing depth. Across a handful of donors, 4.5% to 6.5% of naive CD4, approximately 4% of naive CD8, roughly 2.2% of memory CD4, and 0.4% to 0.45% of memory CD8 clonotypes were shared. Larger estimated clonotype richness was generally found for naive subsets than for memory subsets. Sampling was limited to blood, and TCR repertoires in tissue likely differ from TCR repertoires in blood.

Using the deep immunoSEQ assay, TCR CDR3 regions were amplified from genomic DNA by multiplex PCR. For each cell subset, the extracted genomic DNA was distributed evenly across all wells of several immunoSEQ 96-well plates, and each plate served as one replicate. For sorted subsets, around 0.2 ug of genomic DNA, equivalent to around 31,000 T cell genomes, went into each replicate PCR. Purified libraries were measured with a Qubit 3.0 fluorometer, size-checked on a Bioanalyzer 2100, and measured again with the KAPA Library Quantification kit. A separate single-read 150-cycle Illumina NextSeq 550 flow cell was used to sequence each immunoSEQ 96-well plate. Regarding the original processing steps: Because the immunoSEQ output held only junctional sequences and lacked quality scores, the filtering could not match the filtering applied to full-length reads. Sequences were annotated with PyIR, a Python wrapper for IgBLAST v1.9, and V/J genes and CDR3 were assigned using IMGT germline references. Any read was removed if the V/J assignment was weak (E-value above 1e-6), the CDR3 was missing, or the read contained stop codons, out-of-frame junctions, or ambiguous translated residues. A V3J clonotype was defined by an identical inferred V gene, J gene, and CDR3 amino acid sequence. Percentage overlap between repertoires was computed as shared unique clonotypes divided by the size of the smaller repertoire. Richness of each repertoire was evaluated using RTK rarefaction, the Chao1 estimator, and Recon v2.1 estimates of unobserved clonotypes. Generation probabilities for all TCRbeta clonotypes obtained by the gDNA method from a handful of donors were computed using OLGA. TCRdb took over this immuneACCESS table, retaining in-frame rearrangements with V and J assigned. Such tables are incomplete; in checked studies, under half of the missing clones stem from an unresolved V gene, and the remainder is unexplained. V and J calls plus clone size are reproduced from that table; the DNA served to infer D and trimming. Counted in this sample were about 1.1 million clones; about 80% of them appeared once. Together, the top ten hold 0.89% of the sample.

The donors were healthy, HIV-negative adults with no recently reported acute infections or vaccinations. Every donor was a Caucasian adult residing in Nashville, Tennessee, USA. Magnetic negative selection was used to enrich CD4+ T cells, after which naive cells were positively selected on CD45RA and the negative fraction became the memory subset. Blood was obtained by leukapheresis, after which PBMCs were separated by Ficoll-Histopaque density gradient centrifugation and cryopreserved in liquid nitrogen vapor phase. Analytical flow cytometry was used to check the purity and quantity of each magnetically sorted T cell population. From each sorted fraction, genomic DNA was isolated and quantified by UV absorbance on a Nanodrop 2000c. In the case of this clone: Its cognate antigen has yet to be identified. Within one base of it there is no much larger clone, and no base qualities were kept.

Based on the germline V gene, the CDR1 and CDR2 sequences are SGHTA and FQGNSA. V lost 5 bases and J lost 6 bases, and the count of bases not matched to a germline gene is 6. Counted from cysteine to phenylalanine, this CDR3 has 14 amino acids. Solely the CDR3 DNA is kept, with 42 bases framed from the first base. This receptor was identified in a young man in good health. Some clones in this sample may be carry-over from other donors' samples. The V and J genes are TRBV7-2 and TRBJ2-7, and TRBD1 matches 11 of the central bases. The sequencing input was memory CD4+ T cells from PBMCs. In light of the paper, this sample's cell subset or site label describes: CD45RA-negative fraction. The sequenced DNA: TGTGCCAGCAGCCACAGGGGGACAGGGGGCGAGCAGTACTTC. It codes for CASSHRGTGGEQYF.